This TCR beta chain appears in the sequencing data of a study of T-cell reconstitution after alpha-beta-depleted transplantation in children. Library preparation (for TCRbeta) was performed with unique molecular identifiers. TCRdb re-analysed the PCR reads in MiXCR, keeping a single row per CDR3 protein. The sample includes approximately 350,000 distinct CDR3 sequences, 10% to 15% seen only once; the top ten take around 4.5%. Germline CDR1 SGHRS, CDR2 YFSETQ. The CDR3 is 15 residues long. Trimming cost V 3 bases and J 6 bases, with 19 bases left between them. This material consisted of PBMCs, taken from the stem cell graft. The chain employs TRBV5-1 and TRBJ2-7, with TRBD1 as a possible D gene (6 bases). This receptor was identified in a human donor who donated a stem cell graft to a child with Fanconi anemia. CDR3 region: CASSSGQTATFEQYF. The CDR3 DNA is TGCGCCAGCAGCTCAGGACAGACAGCTACGTTCGAGCAGTACTTC.